Following are 30 T cell receptor beta chains from one sample sequenced in a study of molecular identifiers for immune sequencing clone quantification. TCRdb ran MiXCR on the PCR reads and lists one entry per CDR3 protein. This sample yields about 640,000 distinct CDR3 sequences, of which 15% to 20% are seen a single time; roughly 0.83% belongs to the top ten. Sequencing used naive CD8+ T cells from blood, with Jurkat cell RNA spiked in. As for subset: FACS-sorted CD8+CD4-CCR7+CD45RA+ naive T cells. The receptors were gathered from a human donor in good health. Some libraries in this study had Jurkat cell RNA spiked in.

Points on this clonotype: This is likely a read error, given that the CDR3 carries no conserved phenylalanine or tryptophan at its end. V and J are TRBV5-1 and TRBJ2-3; 8 nucleotides line up with TRBD2. The CDR3 is 15 amino acids. Germline V gene sequence: CDR1 SGHRS, CDR2 YFSETQ. The CDR3 coding sequence is TGCGCCAGCAGCTTTCTAGCGGGTAGCACAGATGCGCAGTATCTT. Translation gives CASSFLAGSTDAQYL.

This clonotype turned up a few times. The DNA is omitted, as the CDR3 cannot be located on it reliably, and the CDR3 follows TCRdb's listing. This chain uses TRBV9 with TRBJ1-3; TRBD1 is the table's D call and was not checked against the DNA. The CDR3 is made up of 17 amino acids, end residues included. Per the germline V gene, CDR1 is SGDLS and CDR2 is YYNGEE. CDR3 in amino acids: CASSAGTGVGSGNTVYF.

This clonotype was seen a few times. The chain uses TRBV3-1 and TRBJ2-7; tentative D call: TRBD1 (5 bases). The CDR3 length is 15 residues. In germline, CDR1 is LGHDT, CDR2 YNNKEL (reference sequence). Trimming took 0 bases from V and 0 from J, leaving 9 bases between them. CDR3 nucleotide sequence: TGTGCCAGCAGCCAAGACACAGGTTACTCCTACGAGCAGTACTTC. It is translated as CASSQDTGYSYEQYF.

The chain links TRBV25-1 to TRBJ2-3; tentative D call: TRBD1 (6 bases). The CDR3 consists of 17 residues. The germline V and J ends were trimmed by 5 bases and 1 base, with 19 bases remaining between them. From germline, CDR1 is MGHDK and CDR2 SYGVNS. The CDR3 DNA reads as TGTGCCAGCAGTTCCTACCTCGGACAGAGCCGCACAGATACGCAGTATTTT. Encoded protein: CASSSYLGQSRTDTQYF.

This clonotype has a count of ten or more. The rearrangement links TRBV5-5 to TRBJ2-2; D is unresolved. This CDR3 is 14 amino acids long. Trimming removed 2 bases from V and 4 bases from J, with 9 bases in between. Germline V gene data show CDR1 as SGHKS and CDR2 as YYEKEE (reference sequence). The CDR3 DNA reads TGTGCCAGCAGCTTCGGACCGACCACCGGGGAGCTGTTTTTT. This translates into CASSFGPTTGELFF. Looking up the rest from reference TRBV5-5 and TRBJ2-2 gives the full variable domain: DAGVTQSPTHLIKTRGQQVTLRCSPISGHKSVSWYQQVLGQGPQFIFQYYEKEERGRGNFPDRFSARQFPNYSSELNVNALLLGDSALYLCASSFGPTTGELFFGEGSRLTVL.

This clonotype showed up many times. The chain uses TRBV28 and TRBJ2-7; 9 bases agree with TRBD2. Germline V gene data show CDR1 as MDHEN and CDR2 as SYDVKM. This CDR3 is 18 amino acids long. Germline trimming cut 6 bases from V and 4 bases from J; bases unmatched to any gene: 19. The CDR3 DNA reads TGTGCCAGCAGACCAGGACTAGCGCGATCCGACGGAAGGTACGAGCAGTACTTC. It specifies CASRPGLARSDGRYEQYF.

The chain carries TRBV13 and TRBJ2-7; 7 bases map to TRBD1. V lost 5 bases and J lost 6; bases outside the gene matches: 7. The CDR3 sequence is 13 residues long. Germline lookup yields CDR1 PRHDT and CDR2 FYEKMQ (reference sequence). The CDR3 is CASSDRVLREQYF. As DNA, the CDR3 is TGTGCCAGCAGCGACAGGGTTTTGCGCGAGCAGTACTTC.

The chain joins TRBV20-1 to TRBJ2-7; possible D gene TRBD1, 6 bases. V was shortened by 6 bases and J by 2 bases, with 17 bases between the two germline ends. Germline values: CDR1 DFQATT, CDR2 SNEGSKA (reference sequence). The CDR3 has 14 residues. In DNA form, the CDR3 reads TGCAGTGCCAATCACGAGGACAGAACCTACGAGCAGTACTTC. This sequence encodes CSANHEDRTYEQYF.

At least ten counts were recorded for this clonotype. This chain joins TRBV6-2 or TRBV6-3 and TRBJ1-5, with D hard to call. Germline V gives CDR1 MNHEY, CDR2 SVGEGT. The CDR3 extends over 15 amino acids. Trimming shortened V by 4 bases and J by 1 base, and 11 bases separated the two germline ends. Written as DNA, the CDR3 is TGTGCCAGCAGTTTCGGGTCGGGAAGCAATCAGCCCCAGCATTTT. Its protein product is CASSFGSGSNQPQHF.

The chain has TRBV27 and TRBJ1-6, with D possibly being TRBD1 (5 bases). CDR3 length equals 14 residues. The germline gives CDR1 MNHEY, CDR2 SMNVEV (reference sequence). Trimming shortened V by 2 bases and J by 8 bases, and 10 bases separated the two germline ends. DNA of the CDR3: TGTGCCAGCAGTTTAGACAGTCCTGATTCACCCCTCCACTTT. As protein: CASSLDSPDSPLHF.

There are a few counts of this clonotype. V and J are TRBV7-9 and TRBJ1-1; TRBD1 matches at 8 bases. The V segment lost 0 bases and the J segment 4 bases; nucleotides outside the gene matches: 4. Germline CDR1 reads SEHNR; CDR2 reads FQNEAQ (reference sequence). The CDR3 contains 15 residues. The CDR3 DNA is TGTGCCAGCAGCTTAGCCCCGGACAGGGCCACTGAAGCTTTCTTT. It yields the protein CASSLAPDRATEAFF.

This clonotype appeared many times. The genes are TRBV19 and TRBJ1-5; D is unresolved. The CDR3 extends over 13 amino acids. Trimming left V 2 bases short and J 5 bases short, with 7 bases between. The V gene's germline CDR1 is LNHDA and CDR2 SQIVND (reference sequence). The CDR3 nucleotides are TGTGCCAGTAGTATACAGTTTGATCAGCCCCAGCATTTT. Its protein product is CASSIQFDQPQHF.

Only one count was recorded for this clonotype. Sequence at one end of the junction differs from germline and may be a read error. The chain joins TRBV2 to TRBJ2-7, with D perhaps matching TRBD1 (6 bases). Per the germline V gene, CDR1 is SNHLY and CDR2 is FYNNEI. The CDR3 is made up of 14 amino acids. For the CDR3, the DNA is TGTGCCAGCAGTCCCGGACAGTATTCCTGCGAGCAGTACTTC. Its protein is CASSPGQYSCEQYF.

The chain employs TRBV4-1 and TRBJ1-3, with D possibly being TRBD1 (6 bases). CDR1 and CDR2 from the germline V gene are MGHRA and YSYEKL. The CDR3 runs 16 residues. V was trimmed by 1 base and J by 0 bases, leaving 10 bases between them. CDR3 coding DNA: TGCGCCAGCAGCCAAGCCCAGGGGAGCTCTGGAAACACCATATATTTT. This codes for CASSQAQGSSGNTIYF.

The sample holds many counts of this clonotype. The rearrangement joins TRBV12-3 or TRBV12-4 to TRBJ1-4, with 7 bases matching TRBD1. Trimming cost V 7 bases and J 10 bases; bases outside gene matches: 6. The CDR3 covers 12 residues. The CDR3 reads CASTGDSRKLFF. CDR3 coding DNA: TGTGCCAGCACCGGGGACAGCCGAAAACTGTTTTTT.

In the case of this clonotype: This may stem from a read error, because a much larger clone lies one nucleotide away. This rearrangement joins TRBV4-2 to TRBJ2-7, with a weak D call TRBD2 (5 bases). The CDR3 loop spans 13 amino acids. Germline-derived CDR1 and CDR2 are LGHNA and YNFKEQ. CDR3 in amino acids: CASSQGGLYGQYF. DNA for the CDR3: TGTGCCAGCAGCCAAGGAGGGCTCTACGGGCAGTACTTC.

Comment on this clonotype: Possible read error: a much larger clone is one base away. The chain has TRBV5-1 and TRBJ2-5; 7 bases agree with TRBD2. The germline CDR1 and CDR2 sequences are SGHRS and YFSETQ. The CDR3 length is 15 residues. This chain's CDR3 is CAGSPAGGYGETQYF. In DNA form, the CDR3 reads TGCGCCGGCAGCCCGGCCGGGGGGTATGGGGAGACCCAGTACTTC.

Worth noting for this clonotype: One base away lies a much larger clone, so this may be a sequencing read error. V usage is TRBV5-6 and J usage is TRBJ2-7, with D possibly being TRBD2 (6 bases). The CDR3 totals 12 residues. Germline-derived CDR1 and CDR2 are SGHDT and YYEEEE. The CDR3 protein is CASSWDSPERYF. CDR3 coding DNA: TGTGCCAGCAGTTGGGACTCTCCGGAGCGGTACTTC.

Comments on this clonotype: A read error may be the cause here, since a much bigger clone is one base away. V gene TRBV24-1 combines with J gene TRBJ2-1; 8 nucleotides agree with TRBD2. The CDR3 has 14 amino acids. The germline V gene has CDR1 KGHDR and CDR2 SFDVKD. The DNA for the CDR3 is TGTGCCACCAGTGAGAACGGGGGGGGCAATGGGCAGTTCTTC. It encodes CATSENGGGNGQFF.

For this clonotype: A much larger clonotype is one base distant, so this may be a read error. This rearrangement joins TRBV6-2 or TRBV6-3 to TRBJ2-5; 8 nucleotides align to TRBD1. CDR1 and CDR2 (germline): MNHEY, SVGEGT. The CDR3 totals 15 residues. CDR3 bases: TGTGCCGGCAGTTACCCGGACAGGGACCAAGAGACCCAGTACTTC. It specifies CAGSYPDRDQETQYF.

This clonotype was observed at least ten times. The chain links TRBV7-9 to TRBJ2-2, with D uncertain. The V gene lost 4 bases and the J gene lost 7 bases, with 13 bases spanning the gap. The CDR3 has 14 amino acids. Germline CDR1 and CDR2: SEHNR and FQNEAQ (reference sequence). CDR3 amino acids: CASSSPALIGELFF. The CDR3 DNA sequence: TGTGCCAGCAGCTCCCCCGCCCTAATCGGGGAGCTGTTTTTT.

This clonotype showed up just a few times. V and J are TRBV28 and TRBJ1-6, with 7 bases aligning to TRBD1. Germline V gene sequence: CDR1 MDHEN, CDR2 SYDVKM. This CDR3 contains 15 residues. The ends lost 6 bases at V and 7 bases at J; junction bases unmatched: 9. The CDR3, as DNA: TGTGCCAGCAGCTGGAGAGAGGGGGCCAATTCACCCCTCCACTTT. Protein: CASSWREGANSPLHF. The whole variable domain, remainder taken from reference TRBV28 and TRBJ1-6, is DVKVTQSSRYLVKRTGEKVFLECVQDMDHENMFWYRQDPGLGLRLIYFSYDVKMKEKGDIPEGYSVSREKKERFSLILESASTNQTSMYLCASSWREGANSPLHFGNGTRLTVT.

Many counts were recorded for this clonotype. V gene TRBV18 combines with J gene TRBJ1-1; D ambiguous. This CDR3 is 13 amino acids long. Trimming took off 3 bases at V and 1 base at J, with 6 bases between the two ends. Germline-derived CDR1 and CDR2 are KGHSH and LQKENI. The CDR3 sequence: CASSPRENTEAFF. For the CDR3, the DNA is TGTGCCAGCTCACCTAGGGAGAACACTGAAGCTTTCTTT.

A remark on this clonotype: A junction boundary mismatches the germline segment, possibly from a read error. The rearrangement joins TRBV27 to TRBJ2-1, with 11 positions matching TRBD1. Per germline, CDR1 MNHEY and CDR2 SMNVEV (reference sequence). This CDR3 is 18 amino acids long. CDR3 amino acids: CASTFLHVSGQGDNERFF. The CDR3, as DNA: TGTGCCAGCACCTTCCTGCATGTATCGGGACAGGGGGACAATGAGCGGTTCTTC.

This clonotype has a count of ten or more. The CDR3 is CASSQGARPYGYTF. The CDR3 bases are TGTGCCAGCAGCCAAGGTGCCAGGCCCTATGGCTACACCTTC. V is TRBV3-1 and J is TRBJ1-2; D call uncertain. This CDR3 has 14 residues. Germline CDR1 reads LGHDT; CDR2 reads YNNKEL (reference sequence). The V end lost 1 base, the J end lost 4 bases, and 10 bases lay between the germline ends.

Turning to this clonotype: Possible read error: a much larger clone is one base away. The rearrangement links TRBV7-3 to TRBJ2-1, with unresolved D. With 0 bases removed from V and 7 bases from J, the gap between germline ends came to 10 bases. This CDR3 is 14 amino acids long. Germline V gene sequence: CDR1 SGHTA, CDR2 FQGTGA. The CDR3, as DNA: TGTGCCAGCAGCTTAACAGTGGCACCTAATGAGCAGTTCTTC. Amino acid sequence: CASSLTVAPNEQFF.

For this clonotype: This sequence may be a read error, since a much larger clone differs from it by one base. It is likely a read error, because the conserved phenylalanine at the end of the CDR3 is missing. CDR3 sequence: CASSIRTGNQPQHC. The DNA for the CDR3 is TGTGCCAGTAGTATTAGGACAGGGAATCAGCCCCAGCATTGT. The V call is TRBV19, the J call TRBJ1-5; 8 nucleotides match TRBD1. From germline, CDR1 is LNHDA and CDR2 SQIVND (reference sequence). V shed 3 bases and J 4 bases; nucleotides not matched to a gene: 2. CDR3 length: 14 amino acids.

Comments on this clonotype: The CDR3 end shows no conserved phenylalanine or tryptophan, and so a read error is likely. J is TRBJ2-3 and V is TRBV30; D not certain. From germline, CDR1 is GTSNPN and CDR2 SVGIG (reference sequence). This CDR3 contains 12 residues. Trimming took 2 bases from V and 4 from J, leaving 7 bases between them. CDR3 region: CAWSIGPDTQYS. The CDR3 bases are TGTGCCTGGAGTATAGGCCCAGATACGCAGTATTCT.

The sample holds many counts of this clonotype. V is TRBV29-1 and J is TRBJ2-7, with D maybe TRBD1 (6 bases). This CDR3 is 13 amino acids long. Germline-derived CDR1 and CDR2 are SQVTM and ANQGSEA. Trimming removed 7 bases at V and 6 bases at J, with 19 bases between. The CDR3 DNA follows: TGCAGCGCAGATCCGGGACATGGTGCCGAGCAGTACTTC. It codes for CSADPGHGAEQYF.

Ten or more counts support this clonotype. V gene TRBV6-5 combines with J gene TRBJ2-2, with D perhaps being TRBD1 or TRBD2 (5 bases each). The CDR3 contains 15 residues. Trimming pared 2 bases from V and 0 bases from J, leaving 7 bases between. Germline CDR1 and CDR2: MNHEY and SVGAGI. The CDR3 DNA follows: TGTGCCAGCAGTTACATGGGGGCGAACACCGGGGAGCTGTTTTTT. Its translation: CASSYMGANTGELFF.